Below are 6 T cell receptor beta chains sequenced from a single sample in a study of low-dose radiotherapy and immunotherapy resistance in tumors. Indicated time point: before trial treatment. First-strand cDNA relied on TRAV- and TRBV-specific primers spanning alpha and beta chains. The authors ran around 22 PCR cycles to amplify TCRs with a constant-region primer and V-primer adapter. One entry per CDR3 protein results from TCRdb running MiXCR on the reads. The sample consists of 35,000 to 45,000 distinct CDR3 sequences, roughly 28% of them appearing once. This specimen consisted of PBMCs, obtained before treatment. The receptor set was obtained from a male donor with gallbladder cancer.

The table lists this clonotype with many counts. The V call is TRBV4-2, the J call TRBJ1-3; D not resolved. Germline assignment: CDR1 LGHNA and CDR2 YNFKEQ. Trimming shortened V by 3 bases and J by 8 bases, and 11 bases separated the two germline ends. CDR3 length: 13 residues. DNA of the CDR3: TGTGCCAGCAGCCATCGGGATTCTGACACCATATATTTT. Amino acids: CASSHRDSDTIYF.

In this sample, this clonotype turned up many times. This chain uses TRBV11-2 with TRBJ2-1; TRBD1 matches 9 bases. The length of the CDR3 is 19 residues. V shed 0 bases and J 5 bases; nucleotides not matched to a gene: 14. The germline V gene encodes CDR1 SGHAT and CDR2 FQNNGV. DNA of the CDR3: TGTGCCAGCAGCTTAGATGTTATACAGGGGGCCCTTTTCCACAATGAGCAGTTCTTC. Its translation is CASSLDVIQGALFHNEQFF.

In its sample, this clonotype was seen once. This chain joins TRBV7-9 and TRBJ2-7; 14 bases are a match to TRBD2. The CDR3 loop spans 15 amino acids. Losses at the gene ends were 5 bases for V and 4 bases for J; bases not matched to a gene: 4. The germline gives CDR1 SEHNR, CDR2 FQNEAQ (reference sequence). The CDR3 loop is CASSVGLAGVYEQYF. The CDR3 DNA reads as TGTGCCAGCAGCGTGGGACTAGCGGGAGTGTACGAGCAGTACTTC.

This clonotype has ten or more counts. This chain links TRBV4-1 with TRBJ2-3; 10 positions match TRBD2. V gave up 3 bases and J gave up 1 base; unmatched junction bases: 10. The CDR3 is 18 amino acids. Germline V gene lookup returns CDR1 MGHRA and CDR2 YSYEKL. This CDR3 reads CASSQSSGGRYRTDTQYF. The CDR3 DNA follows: TGCGCCAGCAGCCAGTCTAGCGGGGGCCGATACCGCACAGATACGCAGTATTTT.

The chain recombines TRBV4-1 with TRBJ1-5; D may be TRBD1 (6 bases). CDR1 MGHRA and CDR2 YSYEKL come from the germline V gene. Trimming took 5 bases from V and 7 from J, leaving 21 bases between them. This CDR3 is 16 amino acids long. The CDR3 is CASSLDRGGAGQPQHF. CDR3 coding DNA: TGCGCCAGCAGCTTGGACCGGGGGGGCGCAGGGCAGCCCCAGCATTTT.

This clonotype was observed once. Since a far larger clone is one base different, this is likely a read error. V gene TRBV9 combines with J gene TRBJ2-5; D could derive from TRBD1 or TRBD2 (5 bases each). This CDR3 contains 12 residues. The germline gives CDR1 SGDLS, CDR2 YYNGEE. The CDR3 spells CASRDEGETRYF. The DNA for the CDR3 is TGTGCCAGCAGAGACGAAGGGGAGACCCGGTACTTC.